The 9 T cell receptor beta chains given below trace back to one sample, sequenced in a study of T-cell reconstitution after alpha-beta-depleted transplantation in children. The TCRbeta library was prepared with unique molecular identifiers. TCRdb independently ran MiXCR on the PCR reads; one entry per CDR3 protein. There are about 360,000 distinct CDR3 sequences in the sample; less than 15% occur only once, and roughly 4.5% lies in the top ten. The material sequenced was PBMCs, taken from the stem cell graft. Every receptor here comes from a human donor who donated a stem cell graft to a child with Fanconi anemia.

The chain links TRBV6-6 to TRBJ2-1; D call uncertain. The CDR3 runs 14 residues. CDR1 and CDR2 from the germline V gene are MNHNY and SVGAGI (reference sequence). Trimming shortened V by 2 bases and J by 1 base, and 6 bases separated the two germline ends. CDR3 coding DNA: TGTGCCAGCAGTTACCGGGTATCCTACAATGAGCAGTTCTTC. Amino acids: CASSYRVSYNEQFF.

The chain links TRBV6-2 or TRBV6-3 to TRBJ2-3; D may be TRBD2 (6 bases). V was cut by 7 bases and J by 1 base, with 12 bases left in between. Germline V lookup: CDR1 MNHEY, CDR2 SVGEGT. The CDR3 has 14 amino acids. The DNA of the CDR3 is TGTGCCAGCACCCTCCCGGGGGGCACAGATACGCAGTATTTT. The encoded protein is CASTLPGGTDTQYF.

This clonotype was counted at least ten times. The chain links TRBV4-2 to TRBJ1-1; no firm D call. Germline V lookup: CDR1 LGHNA, CDR2 YNFKEQ. This CDR3 is built from 14 residues. The V end lost 2 bases, the J end lost 1 base, and 8 bases lay between the germline ends. The CDR3 region is CASSQSTENTEAFF. CDR3 sequence (DNA): TGTGCCAGCAGCCAAAGTACCGAGAACACTGAAGCTTTCTTT.

This clonotype has more than one count but fewer than ten. The V gene is TRBV7-9, the J gene TRBJ1-4, with 10 bases lining up with TRBD1. The CDR3 extends over 15 amino acids. Trimming removed 5 bases from V and 5 bases from J; junction bases left unmatched: 5. Per the germline V gene, CDR1 is SEHNR and CDR2 is FQNEAQ (reference sequence). The CDR3 region has the DNA TGTGCCAGCAGCCCCTGGGGACAGGGGAATGAAAAACTGTTTTTT. Its protein is CASSPWGQGNEKLFF.

CDR3 sequence (DNA): TGCGCCAGCAGCTTTTCGGGACAGGCCTACGAGCAGTACTTC. It specifies CASSFSGQAYEQYF. V and J are TRBV5-1 and TRBJ2-7, with TRBD1 identical over 8 bases. Trimming took 2 bases from V and 2 from J; bases not matched to a gene: 3. The germline V gene encodes CDR1 SGHRS and CDR2 YFSETQ. The CDR3 contains 14 residues.

The rearrangement joins TRBV28 to TRBJ2-3; the D is unclear. CDR1 is MDHEN, CDR2 SYDVKM, per germline. Trimming shortened V by 8 bases and J by 4 bases, and 16 bases separated the two germline ends. CDR3 length: 14 residues. The CDR3 DNA reads TGTGCCAGCTGTAGGGTACAGATTTCAGATACGCAGTATTTT. Protein product: CASCRVQISDTQYF.

The rearrangement uses TRBV20-1 and TRBJ1-1, with 7 positions matching TRBD1. The CDR3 consists of 15 residues. After removal of 5 bases from V and 0 bases from J, the junction contained 9 bases not matched to a gene. CDR1 is DFQATT, CDR2 SNEGSKA, per germline (reference sequence). In DNA form, the CDR3 reads TGCAGTGCTGACATAGGGGGCCGCCTGAACACTGAAGCTTTCTTT. Its translation: CSADIGGRLNTEAFF.

V gene TRBV2 combines with J gene TRBJ2-3; 8 bases align to TRBD1. With 6 bases clipped from V and 2 bases from J, the junction kept 10 bases outside the gene matches. The CDR3 totals 16 residues. CDR1 SNHLY and CDR2 FYNNEI come from the germline V gene. The CDR3, as DNA: TGTGCCAGCAGCCGACAGGGGCTGGTGTACACAGATACGCAGTATTTT. This sequence encodes CASSRQGLVYTDTQYF. Using reference TRBV2 and TRBJ2-3 for the parts outside the CDR3, the full variable domain is EPEVTQTPSHQVTQMGQEVILRCVPISNHLYFYWYRQILGQKVEFLVSFYNNEISEKSEIFDDQFSVERPDGSNFTLKIRSTKLEDSAMYFCASSRQGLVYTDTQYFGPGTRLTVL.

This clonotype was observed a few times. The CDR3 loop is CASSRNRGVPYNEQFF. The CDR3, as DNA: TGTGCCAGCAGCCGTAACCGGGGGGTCCCCTACAATGAGCAGTTCTTC. This chain joins TRBV7-2 and TRBJ2-1; 7 positions agree with TRBD2. J gave up 2 bases and V 5 bases, and 9 bases lay outside the gene matches. Germline CDR1 is SGHTA and CDR2 is FQGNSA. CDR3 size: 16 residues.